The 25 T cell receptor beta chains below were found in one sample sequenced in a study of CD8+ T cells in alopecia areata. Once RNA had been extracted, it was reverse transcribed into cDNA to act as the sequencing template. Assay: immunoSEQ multiplex PCR; the TCRdb copy retains only in-frame clones and omits some. The profile covers about 210,000 clones, with 50% to 75% appearing a single time and about 4% taken by the ten largest. Specified treatment: oral pan-JAK inhibitor, 5-10 mg twice daily. Sample: CD4+ T cells sorted from blood, taken at week 4, from a patient treated with tofacitinib. The receptors were gathered from a human donor with alopecia areata.

The chain uses TRBV28 and TRBJ2-7, with TRBD1 matching over 9 bases. This CDR3 contains 13 residues. J was trimmed by 1 base and V by 8 bases; bases with no gene match: 3. CDR1 is MDHEN and CDR2 is SYDVKM in the germline V gene. The DNA for the CDR3 is TGTGCCAGCGGGACAGGGATGTCCTACGAGCAGTACTTC. Translation gives CASGTGMSYEQYF.

CDR3 sequence (DNA): TGCGCCAGCAGCCAAGCCCAGGGGGAAGCTTTCTTT. This encodes CASSQAQGEAFF. The chain is built from TRBV4-3 and TRBJ1-1; D possibly corresponds to TRBD1 (6 bases). This CDR3 has 12 amino acids. Germline CDR1 reads LGHNA; CDR2 reads YSLEER. V lost 1 base and J lost 8, with 8 bases in between.

This chain uses TRBV4-3 with TRBJ2-7; D call uncertain. CDR1 and CDR2 from the germline V gene are LGHNA and YSLEER. The CDR3 length is 15 residues. V was clipped by 0 bases and J by 1 base, with 10 bases between them. The CDR3 DNA is TGCGCCAGCAGCCAAGATCGAGTGCCATCCTACGAGCAGTACTTC. Residues: CASSQDRVPSYEQYF.

The genes are TRBV29-1 and TRBJ1-5; D is perhaps TRBD1 (6 bases). This CDR3 contains 14 residues. The germline V and J ends were trimmed by 5 bases and 0 bases, with 11 bases remaining between them. Per germline, CDR1 SQVTM and CDR2 ANQGSEA. CDR3 region: CSVTQGYSNQPQHF. CDR3 nucleotides: TGCAGCGTTACACAGGGTTATAGCAATCAGCCCCAGCATTTT.

The gene calls are TRBV29-1 and TRBJ2-3; no clear D gene. This CDR3 has 13 amino acids. V was trimmed by 3 bases and J by 2 bases, leaving 9 bases between them. CDR1 and CDR2 from the germline V gene are SQVTM and ANQGSEA. Here the CDR3 reads CSVDTAATDTQYF. CDR3 DNA sequence: TGCAGCGTTGATACAGCCGCCACAGATACGCAGTATTTT.

The rearrangement joins TRBV30 to TRBJ1-1; D gene ambiguous. Germline loops: CDR1 GTSNPN, CDR2 SVGIG (reference sequence). The V and J ends lost 1 base and 5 bases respectively, with 8 bases between them. This CDR3 region has 12 residues. The CDR3 loop is CAWSGGKTEAFF. CDR3 in DNA: TGTGCCTGGAGTGGAGGGAAAACTGAAGCTTTCTTT.

The genes are TRBV9 and TRBJ2-2; 9 nucleotides align to TRBD1. Germline V gene sequence: CDR1 SGDLS, CDR2 YYNGEE. This CDR3 spans 15 amino acids. J was trimmed by 7 bases and V by 4 bases; bases with no gene match: 8. The CDR3, as DNA: TGTGCCAGCAGCCCCCGGGACAGGGTGGACGGGGAGCTGTTTTTT. Amino acid sequence: CASSPRDRVDGELFF. Full variable domain (remainder filled in from reference TRBV9 and TRBJ2-2): DSGVTQTPKHLITATGQRVTLRCSPRSGDLSVYWYQQSLDQGLQFLIQYYNGEERAKGNILERFSAQQFPDLHSELNLSSLELGDSALYFCASSPRDRVDGELFFGEGSRLTVL.

This clone was counted between two and nine times. As DNA, the CDR3 is TGTGCCAGCAGCTTAAACGGCTTACAAGAGACCCAGTACTTC. This translates into CASSLNGLQETQYF. The genes are TRBV7-2 and TRBJ2-5, with no clear D. The CDR3 has 14 residues. Germline CDR1 and CDR2: SGHTA and FQGNSA. Trimming cost V 2 bases and J 2 bases, with 9 bases left between them.

The CDR3 coding sequence is TGTGCCAGCAGCTCCGGGACAGGAACTCTGCCCCTCCACTTT. This sequence encodes CASSSGTGTLPLHF. This sequence joins TRBV7-2 and TRBJ1-6, with 8 bases aligning to TRBD1. The CDR3 loop spans 14 amino acids. The V gene's germline CDR1 is SGHTA and CDR2 FQGNSA. V shed 4 bases, J shed 13 bases, and the junction held 9 bases outside the gene matches.

A few counts support this clone. The genes are TRBV28 and TRBJ2-3, with D possibly TRBD2 on 5 matching bases. CDR3 size: 14 residues. The germline V gene encodes CDR1 MDHEN and CDR2 SYDVKM. The V and J ends lost 5 bases and 2 bases respectively, with 11 bases between them. The CDR3, as DNA: TGTGCCAGCAGTATGAGGGCCTTCACAGATACGCAGTATTTT. Protein: CASSMRAFTDTQYF.

This chain joins TRBV5-6 and TRBJ2-2; D unclear. Germline CDR1 SGHDT, CDR2 YYEEEE. The V end lost 0 bases, the J end lost 4 bases, and 10 bases lay between the germline ends. The CDR3 length is 15 residues. The CDR3 protein is CASSLGRSSTGELFF. The CDR3 DNA reads TGTGCCAGCAGCTTGGGAAGGTCGTCCACCGGGGAGCTGTTTTTT.

J is TRBJ1-2 and V is TRBV2; D ambiguous. Germline V gene data show CDR1 as SNHLY and CDR2 as FYNNEI. The CDR3 contains 16 residues. The V end was cut by 4 bases, the J end by 0 bases, with 15 bases between. As DNA, the CDR3 is TGTGCCAGCAGTGCACGGACGGTTATTTCTAACTATGGCTACACCTTC. This sequence encodes CASSARTVISNYGYTF.

The rearrangement links TRBV7-8 to TRBJ2-5; 8 nucleotides line up with TRBD1. Losses at the gene ends were 3 bases for V and 4 bases for J; bases not matched to a gene: 7. This CDR3 has 15 amino acids. Germline-derived CDR1 and CDR2 are SGHVS and FQNEAQ. CDR3 coding DNA: TGTGCCAGCAGCTTTATCCAGGGGGCTGGAGAGACCCAGTACTTC. Its protein is CASSFIQGAGETQYF.

The chain recombines TRBV6-5 with TRBJ1-6; no clear D. V was cut by 4 bases and J by 9 bases, with 10 bases left in between. Germline assignment: CDR1 MNHEY and CDR2 SVGAGI. This CDR3 is built from 13 residues. The CDR3 here is CASSSLTGSPLHF. In nucleotides, the CDR3 is TGTGCCAGCAGTTCCCTCACCGGTTCACCCCTCCACTTT.

This clone was counted a single time. The chain combines TRBV30 with TRBJ2-5, with D unresolved. Germline CDR1 and CDR2: GTSNPN and SVGIG (reference sequence). The CDR3 runs to 12 residues. V lost 4 bases and J 2 bases, leaving 8 bases between the germline ends. In DNA form, the CDR3 reads TGTGCCTGGAAGGAGTTACAAGAGACCCAGTACTTC. Translated: CAWKELQETQYF. The complete variable domain, with remaining parts taken from reference TRBV30 and TRBJ2-5, reads SQTIHQWPATLVQPVGSPLSLECTVEGTSNPNLYWYRQAAGRGLQLLFYSVGIGQISSEVPQNLSASRPQDRQFILSSKKLLLSDSGFYLCAWKELQETQYFGPGTRLLVL.

This chain connects TRBV7-9 to TRBJ2-1, with TRBD1 matching over 8 bases. This CDR3 region has 14 residues. CDR1 and CDR2 (germline): SEHNR, FQNEAQ (reference sequence). With V trimmed by 5 bases and J by 6 bases, 6 bases remained unmatched. CDR3 DNA sequence: TGTGCCAGCAGCAACGGACAGGGACCCAATGAGCAGTTCTTC. It codes for CASSNGQGPNEQFF.

In this sample, this clone turned up a few times. The rearrangement links TRBV30 to TRBJ1-1; D uncertain. Germline V lookup: CDR1 GTSNPN, CDR2 SVGIG (reference sequence). CDR3 length: 13 residues. Trimming took off 2 bases at V and 3 bases at J, with 10 bases between the two ends. The chain's CDR3 is CAWSQWSYTEAFF. The CDR3 coding sequence is TGTGCCTGGAGTCAATGGAGTTACACTGAAGCTTTCTTT.

This clone was found a few times. This chain connects TRBV27 to TRBJ1-2; D not resolved. Germline assignment: CDR1 MNHEY and CDR2 SMNVEV (reference sequence). CDR3 size: 14 residues. V lost 0 bases and J lost 4, with 9 bases in between. The CDR3 region has the DNA TGTGCCAGCAGTTTATCTGGGGTCGGCTATGGCTACACCTTC. It translates to CASSLSGVGYGYTF.

This chain links TRBV7-9 with TRBJ1-5; unclear D gene. The CDR3 consists of 14 residues. The germline V and J ends were trimmed by 5 bases and 3 bases, with 11 bases remaining between them. Germline CDR1 reads SEHNR; CDR2 reads FQNEAQ (reference sequence). DNA of the CDR3: TGTGCCAGCAGCCTACCTGGGGTCAATCAGCCCCAGCATTTT. The encoded protein is CASSLPGVNQPQHF.

V is TRBV5-1 and J is TRBJ2-5; TRBD2 agrees at 10 bases. CDR3 size: 16 residues. Trimming at V came to 0 bases and at J to 2 bases, leaving 4 bases not matched to a gene. Germline V gene lookup returns CDR1 SGHRS and CDR2 YFSETQ. The chain's CDR3 is CASSLGLLAGQETQYF. The CDR3 nucleotides are TGCGCCAGCAGCTTGGGGCTACTAGCGGGACAAGAGACCCAGTACTTC.

CDR3 sequence: CSARGRANGAFF. The DNA of the CDR3 is TGCAGCGCCCGGGGGAGGGCGAATGGGGCTTTCTTT. The V and J genes are TRBV29-1 and TRBJ1-1, with D possibly matching TRBD1 (5 bases). This CDR3 is 12 amino acids long. V dropped 7 bases and J dropped 11 bases, with 20 bases sitting between them. Germline assignment: CDR1 SQVTM and CDR2 ANQGSEA.

The chain has TRBV30 and TRBJ1-1; 7 bases map to TRBD1. J was trimmed by 5 bases and V by 6 bases; bases with no gene match: 9. The CDR3 runs to 13 residues. CDR1 is GTSNPN and CDR2 is SVGIG in the germline V gene (reference sequence). This chain's CDR3 is CACGPTGRTEAFF. For the CDR3, the DNA is TGTGCCTGTGGCCCGACAGGGAGGACTGAAGCTTTCTTT.

The rearrangement uses TRBV27 and TRBJ2-5; D not certain. Trimming removed 4 bases from V and 5 bases from J, with 8 bases in between. The germline CDR1 and CDR2 sequences are MNHEY and SMNVEV (reference sequence). This CDR3 is built from 12 residues. CDR3 sequence reads: CASSSDRETQYF. CDR3 DNA sequence: TGTGCCAGCAGTTCTGATAGGGAGACCCAGTACTTC.

The sample holds a few counts of this clone. This chain joins TRBV4-1 and TRBJ2-7; D gene uncertain. V was cut by 1 base and J by 3 bases, with 7 bases left in between. CDR3 length: 13 amino acids. The germline gives CDR1 MGHRA, CDR2 YSYEKL. CDR3 amino acids: CASSQGIRYEQYF. The DNA for the CDR3 is TGCGCCAGCAGCCAAGGCATTCGCTACGAGCAGTACTTC.

This clone was seen only a few times. The chain's CDR3 is CASTTDGGWDQPQHF. CDR3 in DNA: TGTGCCAGCACCACCGACGGGGGGTGGGATCAGCCCCAGCATTTT. The chain is built from TRBV2 and TRBJ1-5; D is perhaps TRBD1 (5 bases). This CDR3 comprises 15 residues. The V and J ends lost 7 bases and 5 bases respectively, with 18 bases between them. Germline V CDR1 and CDR2: SNHLY, FYNNEI.